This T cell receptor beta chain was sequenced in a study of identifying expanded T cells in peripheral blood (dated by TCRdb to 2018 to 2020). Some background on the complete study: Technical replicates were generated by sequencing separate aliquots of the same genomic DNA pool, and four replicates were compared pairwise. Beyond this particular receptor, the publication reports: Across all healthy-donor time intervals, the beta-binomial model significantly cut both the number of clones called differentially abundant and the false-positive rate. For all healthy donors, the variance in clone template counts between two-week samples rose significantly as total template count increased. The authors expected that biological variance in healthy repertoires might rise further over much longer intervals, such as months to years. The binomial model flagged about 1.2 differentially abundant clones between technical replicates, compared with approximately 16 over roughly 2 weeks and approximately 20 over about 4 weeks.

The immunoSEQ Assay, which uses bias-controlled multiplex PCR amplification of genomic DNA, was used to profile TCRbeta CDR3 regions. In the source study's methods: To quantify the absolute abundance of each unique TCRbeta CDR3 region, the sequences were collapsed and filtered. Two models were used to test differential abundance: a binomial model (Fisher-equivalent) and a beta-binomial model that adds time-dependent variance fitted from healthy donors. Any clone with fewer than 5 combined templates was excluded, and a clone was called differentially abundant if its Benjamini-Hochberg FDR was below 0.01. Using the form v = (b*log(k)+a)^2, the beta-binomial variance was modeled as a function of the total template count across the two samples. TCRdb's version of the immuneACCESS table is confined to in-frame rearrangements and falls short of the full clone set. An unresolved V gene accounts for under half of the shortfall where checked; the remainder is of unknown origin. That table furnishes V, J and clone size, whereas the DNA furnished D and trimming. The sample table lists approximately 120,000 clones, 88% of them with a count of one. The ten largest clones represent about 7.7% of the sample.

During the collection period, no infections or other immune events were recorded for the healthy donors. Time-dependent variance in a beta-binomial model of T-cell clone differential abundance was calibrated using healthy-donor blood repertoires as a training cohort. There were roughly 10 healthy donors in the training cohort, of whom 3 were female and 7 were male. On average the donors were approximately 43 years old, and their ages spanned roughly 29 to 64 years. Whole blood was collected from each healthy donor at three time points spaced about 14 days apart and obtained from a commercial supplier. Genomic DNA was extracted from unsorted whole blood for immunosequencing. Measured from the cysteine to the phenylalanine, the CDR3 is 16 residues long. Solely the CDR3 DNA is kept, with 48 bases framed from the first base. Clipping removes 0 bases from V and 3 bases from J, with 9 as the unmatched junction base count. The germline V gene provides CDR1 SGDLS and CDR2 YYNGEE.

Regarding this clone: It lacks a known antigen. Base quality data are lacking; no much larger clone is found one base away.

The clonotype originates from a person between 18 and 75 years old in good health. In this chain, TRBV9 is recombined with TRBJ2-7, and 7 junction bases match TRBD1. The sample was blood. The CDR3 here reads CASSVEGGPHSYEQYF. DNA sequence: TGTGCCAGCAGCGTAGAAGGGGGCCCCCATAGCTACGAGCAGTACTTC.